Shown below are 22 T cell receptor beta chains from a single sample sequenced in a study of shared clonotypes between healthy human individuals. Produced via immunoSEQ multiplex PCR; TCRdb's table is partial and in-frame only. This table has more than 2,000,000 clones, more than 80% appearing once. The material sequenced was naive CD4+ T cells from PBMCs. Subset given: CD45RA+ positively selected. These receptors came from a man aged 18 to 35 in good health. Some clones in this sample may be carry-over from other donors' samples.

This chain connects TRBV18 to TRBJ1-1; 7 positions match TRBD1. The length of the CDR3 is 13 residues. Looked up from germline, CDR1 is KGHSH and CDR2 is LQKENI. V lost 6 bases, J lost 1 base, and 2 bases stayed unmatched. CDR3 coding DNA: TGTGCCAGCTCTTCAGGGGGGAACACTGAAGCTTTCTTT. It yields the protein CASSSGGNTEAFF.

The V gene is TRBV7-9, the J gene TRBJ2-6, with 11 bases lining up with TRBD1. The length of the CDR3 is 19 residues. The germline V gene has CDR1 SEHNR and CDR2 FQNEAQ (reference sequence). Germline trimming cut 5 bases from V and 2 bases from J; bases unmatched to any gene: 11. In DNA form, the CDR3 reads TGTGCCAGCAGCCAGTGGCCTAGGACAGGGGGCGCTGGGGCCAACGTCCTGACTTTC. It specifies CASSQWPRTGGAGANVLTF.

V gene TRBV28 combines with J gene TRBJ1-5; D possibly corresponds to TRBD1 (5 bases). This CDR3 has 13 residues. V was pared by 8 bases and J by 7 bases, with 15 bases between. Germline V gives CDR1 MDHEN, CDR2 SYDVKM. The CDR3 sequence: CASSGGIGQPQHF. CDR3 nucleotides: TGTGCCAGCTCGGGGGGGATCGGACAGCCCCAGCATTTT.

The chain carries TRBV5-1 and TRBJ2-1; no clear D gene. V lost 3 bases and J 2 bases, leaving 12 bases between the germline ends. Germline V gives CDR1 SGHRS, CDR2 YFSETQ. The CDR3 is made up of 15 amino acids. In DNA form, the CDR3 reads TGCGCCAGCAGCTCAGGATTTGGTGCCTACAATGAGCAGTTCTTC. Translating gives CASSSGFGAYNEQFF.

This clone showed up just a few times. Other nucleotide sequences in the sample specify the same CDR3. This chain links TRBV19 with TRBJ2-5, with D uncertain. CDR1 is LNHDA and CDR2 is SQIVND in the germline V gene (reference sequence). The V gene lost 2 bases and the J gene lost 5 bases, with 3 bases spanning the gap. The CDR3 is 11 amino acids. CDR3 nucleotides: TGTGCCAGTAGTATACGCGAGACCCAGTACTTC. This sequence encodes CASSIRETQYF.

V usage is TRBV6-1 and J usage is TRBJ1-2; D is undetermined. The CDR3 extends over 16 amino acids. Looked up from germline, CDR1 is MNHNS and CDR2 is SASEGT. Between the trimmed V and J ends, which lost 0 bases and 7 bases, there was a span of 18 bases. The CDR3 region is CASSEAWALSVGGYTF. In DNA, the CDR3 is TGTGCCAGCAGTGAAGCTTGGGCACTCTCAGTGGGTGGCTACACCTTC.

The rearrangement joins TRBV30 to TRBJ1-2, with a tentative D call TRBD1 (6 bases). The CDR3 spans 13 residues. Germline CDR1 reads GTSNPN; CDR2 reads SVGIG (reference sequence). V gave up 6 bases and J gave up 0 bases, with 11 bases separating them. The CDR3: CACKTGTNYGYTF. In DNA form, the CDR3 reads TGTGCCTGTAAGACAGGAACTAACTATGGCTACACCTTC. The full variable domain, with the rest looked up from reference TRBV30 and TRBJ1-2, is SQTIHQWPATLVQPVGSPLSLECTVEGTSNPNLYWYRQAAGRGLQLLFYSVGIGQISSEVPQNLSASRPQDRQFILSSKKLLLSDSGFYLCACKTGTNYGYTFGSGTRLTVV.

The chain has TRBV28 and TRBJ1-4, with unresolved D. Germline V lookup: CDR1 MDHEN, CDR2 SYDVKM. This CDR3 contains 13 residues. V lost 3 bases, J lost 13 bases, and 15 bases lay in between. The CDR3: CASSFQLRGGLFF. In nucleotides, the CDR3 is TGTGCCAGCAGTTTTCAACTACGCGGAGGACTGTTTTTT.

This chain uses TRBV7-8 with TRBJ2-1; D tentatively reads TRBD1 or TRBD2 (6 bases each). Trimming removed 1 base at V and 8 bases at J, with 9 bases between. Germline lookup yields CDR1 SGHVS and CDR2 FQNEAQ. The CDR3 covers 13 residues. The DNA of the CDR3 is TGTGCCAGCAGCTTAGGGGGGGCTGATGAGCAGTTCTTC. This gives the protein CASSLGGADEQFF.

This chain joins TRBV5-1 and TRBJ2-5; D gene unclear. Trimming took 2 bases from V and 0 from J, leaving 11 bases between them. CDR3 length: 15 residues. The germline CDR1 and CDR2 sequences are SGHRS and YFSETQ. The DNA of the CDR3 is TGCGCCAGCAGCTTATTTCTCCTTGACCAAGAGACCCAGTACTTC. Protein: CASSLFLLDQETQYF. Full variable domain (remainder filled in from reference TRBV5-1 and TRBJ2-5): KAGVTQTPRYLIKTRGQQVTLSCSPISGHRSVSWYQQTPGQGLQFLFEYFSETQRNKGNFPGRFSGRQFSNSRSEMNVSTLELGDSALYLCASSLFLLDQETQYFGPGTRLLVL.

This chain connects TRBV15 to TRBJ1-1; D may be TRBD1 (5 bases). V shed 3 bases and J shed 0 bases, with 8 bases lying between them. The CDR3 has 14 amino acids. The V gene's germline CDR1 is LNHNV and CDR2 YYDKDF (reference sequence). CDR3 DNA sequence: TGTGCCACCAGCAGGGACATATTGAACACTGAAGCTTTCTTT. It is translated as CATSRDILNTEAFF. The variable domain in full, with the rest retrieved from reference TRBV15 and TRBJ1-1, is DAMVIQNPRYQVTQFGKPVTLSCSQTLNHNVMYWYQQKSSQAPKLLFHYYDKDFNNEADTPDNFQSRRPNTSFCFLDIRSPGLGDTAMYLCATSRDILNTEAFFGQGTRLTVV.

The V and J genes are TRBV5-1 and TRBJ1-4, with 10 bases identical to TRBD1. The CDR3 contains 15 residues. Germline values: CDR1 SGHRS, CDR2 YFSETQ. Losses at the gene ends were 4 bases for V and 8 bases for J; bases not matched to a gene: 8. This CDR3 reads CASSITGTGVEKLFF. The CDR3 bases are TGCGCCAGCAGCATTACCGGGACAGGGGTGGAAAAACTGTTTTTT.

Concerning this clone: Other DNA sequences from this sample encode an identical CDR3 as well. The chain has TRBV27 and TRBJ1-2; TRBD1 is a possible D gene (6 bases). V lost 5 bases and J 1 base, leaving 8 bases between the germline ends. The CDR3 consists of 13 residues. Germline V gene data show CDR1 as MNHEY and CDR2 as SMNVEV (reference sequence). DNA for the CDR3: TGTGCCAGCAGTCCACAGGGTAACTATGGCTACACCTTC. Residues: CASSPQGNYGYTF.

The CDR3 here is CAISEITGRYTEAFF. The CDR3 DNA reads TGTGCCATCAGTGAAATAACAGGGCGGTACACTGAAGCTTTCTTT. The J gene is TRBJ1-1, the V gene TRBV10-3, with D possibly matching TRBD1 (6 bases). The V gene lost 3 bases and the J gene lost 3 bases, with 14 bases spanning the gap. The CDR3 covers 15 residues. The germline CDR1 and CDR2 sequences are ENHRY and SYGVKD.

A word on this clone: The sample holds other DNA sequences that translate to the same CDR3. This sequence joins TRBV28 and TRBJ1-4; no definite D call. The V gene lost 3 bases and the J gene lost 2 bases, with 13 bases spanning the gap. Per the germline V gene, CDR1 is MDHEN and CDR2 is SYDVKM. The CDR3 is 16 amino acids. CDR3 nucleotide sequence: TGTGCCAGCAGTTTTAGGGCTGTAGCGACTAATGAAAAACTGTTTTTT. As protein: CASSFRAVATNEKLFF.

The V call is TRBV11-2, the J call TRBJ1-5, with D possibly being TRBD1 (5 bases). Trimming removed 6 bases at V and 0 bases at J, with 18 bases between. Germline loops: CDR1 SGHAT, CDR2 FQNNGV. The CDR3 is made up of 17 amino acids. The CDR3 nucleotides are TGTGCCAGCAGTCCCGGGACCTCGCCCTATAGCAATCAGCCCCAGCATTTT. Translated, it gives CASSPGTSPYSNQPQHF.

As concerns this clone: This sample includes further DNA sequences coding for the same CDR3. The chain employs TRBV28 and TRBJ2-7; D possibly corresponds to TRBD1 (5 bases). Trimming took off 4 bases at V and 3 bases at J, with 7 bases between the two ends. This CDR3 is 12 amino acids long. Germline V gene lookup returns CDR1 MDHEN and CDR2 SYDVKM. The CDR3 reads CASSSDSYEQYF. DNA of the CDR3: TGTGCCAGCAGTTCCGACAGCTACGAGCAGTACTTC.

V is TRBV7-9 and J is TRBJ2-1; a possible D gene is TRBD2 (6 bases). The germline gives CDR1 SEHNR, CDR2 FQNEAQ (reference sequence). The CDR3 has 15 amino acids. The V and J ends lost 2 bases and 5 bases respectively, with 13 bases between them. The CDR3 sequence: CASSLTGRDDNEQFF. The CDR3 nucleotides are TGTGCCAGCAGCTTAACCGGGAGAGACGACAATGAGCAGTTCTTC.

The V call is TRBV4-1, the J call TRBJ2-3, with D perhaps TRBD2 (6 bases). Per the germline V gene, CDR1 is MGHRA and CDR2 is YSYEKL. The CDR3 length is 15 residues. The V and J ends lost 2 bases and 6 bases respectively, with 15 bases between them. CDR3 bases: TGCGCCAGCAGCCAATCATCGTTCGCGGGGGATACGCAGTATTTT. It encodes CASSQSSFAGDTQYF.

DNA of the CDR3: TGTGCCAGCAGCATGCCCCCCAGGTTGGGGAACTATGGCTACACCTTC. It yields the protein CASSMPPRLGNYGYTF. The chain recombines TRBV28 with TRBJ1-2; D unclear. V was shortened by 6 bases and J by 2 bases, with 19 bases between the two germline ends. The CDR3 sequence is 16 residues long. Germline V CDR1 and CDR2: MDHEN, SYDVKM.

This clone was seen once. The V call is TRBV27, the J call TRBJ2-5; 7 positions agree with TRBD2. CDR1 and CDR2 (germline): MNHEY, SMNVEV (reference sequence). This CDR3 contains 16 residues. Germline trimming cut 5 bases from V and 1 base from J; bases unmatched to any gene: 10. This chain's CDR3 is CASSPIGGSPQETQYF. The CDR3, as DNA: TGTGCCAGCAGTCCCATAGGCGGGAGCCCCCAAGAGACCCAGTACTTC.

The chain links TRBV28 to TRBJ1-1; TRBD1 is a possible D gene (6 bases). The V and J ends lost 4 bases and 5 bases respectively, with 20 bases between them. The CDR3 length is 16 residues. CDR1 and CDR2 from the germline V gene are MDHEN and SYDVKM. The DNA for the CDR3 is TGTGCCAGCAGTTCCGCCGTAGGGGGGCGCGGGACTGAAGCTTTCTTT. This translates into CASSSAVGGRGTEAFF.